Listed below are T cell receptor beta chains from one sample, sequenced in a study of blood T cell repertoires in COVID-19. Method: immunoSEQ multiplex PCR; TCRdb's copy keeps in-frame clones and lacks some. This sample has about 140,000 clones, with 60% to 80% found just once. The sequencing sample was made of peripheral blood. The source is a man between 60 and 75 years old who had recovered from COVID-19. Each CDR3 is given with its conserved first and last residue. D genes are given only for firm matches. Rows give clone size only sometimes, using once, few, many, or a class for an expanded clone.

>TRBD2|TRBV28|TRBJ2-3|NA
TGTGCCAGCAGTATCCTTCTAGCGGCCCTTAGCACAGATACGCAGTATTTT
CASSILLAALSTDTQYF
>NA|TRBV4-1|TRBJ2-5|NA
TGCGCCAGCAGCCAAGTTGGGCAACGGGAGACCCAGTACTTC
CASSQVGQRETQYF
>TRBD1|TRBV16|TRBJ1-2|NA
TGTGCCAGCAGCAAGACAGGGGGCTCGTTTGGCTACACCTTC
CASSKTGGSFGYTF
>NA|TRBV6-5|TRBJ2-7|NA
TGTGCCAGCAGGCCCTTACAGGGCTACGAGCAGTACTTC
CASRPLQGYEQYF
>NA|TRBV2|TRBJ2-7|NA
TGTGCCAGCAGCGAGCTACACAGCAGGGACGAGCAGTACTTC
CASSELHSRDEQYF
>NA|TRBV4-2|TRBJ1-1|NA
TGTGCCAGCAGCCAAGGGGAGCTGACGGGAACTGAAGCTTTCTTT
CASSQGELTGTEAFF
>NA|TRBV11-2|TRBJ2-1|NA
TGTGCCAGCAGCTTAGGAGCGAACTACAATGAGCAGTTCTTC
CASSLGANYNEQFF
>TRBD2|TRBV28|TRBJ2-1|NA
TGTGCCAGCAGACCCAGGACTAGCGGATACTACAATGAGCAGTTCTTC
CASRPRTSGYYNEQFF
>NA|TRBV6-5|TRBJ2-1|once
TGTGCCAGCAGTCCCCTGGCTTCGGGCTACAATGAGCAGTTCTTC
CASSPLASGYNEQFF
>TRBD2|TRBV5-1|TRBJ2-2|once
TGCGCCAGCAGCCGCGGGGGGGCCGACACCGGGGAGCTGTTTTTT
CASSRGGADTGELFF
>NA|TRBV27|TRBJ1-1|NA
TGTGCCAGCAGTTTTGGGCCGATGAACACTGAAGCTTTCTTT
CASSFGPMNTEAFF
>TRBD1|TRBV5-6|TRBJ2-7|NA
TGTGCCAGCAGCCGCAGACAGGGGCACCCCTACGAGCAGTACTTC
CASSRRQGHPYEQYF
>NA|TRBV14|TRBJ1-4|NA
TGTGCCAGCAGCCCGAGATCTGCCAATTGGAATGAAAAACTGTTTTTT
CASSPRSANWNEKLFF
>TRBD2|TRBV7-2|TRBJ2-3|NA
TGTGCCAGCAGCCAGACTAGCGGGGGGGCCTTAGATACGCAGTATTTT
CASSQTSGGALDTQYF
>TRBD2|TRBV18|TRBJ2-7|NA
TGTGCCAGCTCACCGCGGACTAGCGGGGCCACCTACGAGCAGTACTTC
CASSPRTSGATYEQYF
>NA|TRBV18|TRBJ1-5|NA
TGTGCCAGCTCACTACAGACAGTTAGCAATCAGCCCCAGCATTTT
CASSLQTVSNQPQHF
>TRBD1|TRBV11-2|TRBJ2-7|NA
TGTGCCAGCAGCTTTTCCGGGACAGTACTTTACGAGCAGTACTTC
CASSFSGTVLYEQYF
>NA|TRBV5-4|TRBJ1-1|NA
TGTGCCAGCAGCCCCTCGGGGGGGGCTCCCAAAACTGAAGCTTTCTTT
CASSPSGGAPKTEAFF
>TRBD2|TRBV20-1|TRBJ2-7|NA
TGCAGTGCTAGTAGCGGGAGAGGAAGTAACGAGCAGTACTTC
CSASSGRGSNEQYF
>NA|TRBV4-1|TRBJ2-7|once
TGCGCCAGCAGCCGGTTGGGGCAGGGACGGGAGGAGCAGTACTTC
CASSRLGQGREEQYF
>NA|TRBV6-5|TRBJ1-5|NA
TGTGCCAGCGTCCGGGACAAGGGGGATCAGCCCCAGCATTTT
CASVRDKGDQPQHF
>NA|TRBV21-1|TRBJ2-2|NA
TGTGCCAGCAGCATCAGACAGGGGGCCGGGGAGCTGTTTTTT
CASSIRQGAGELFF
>TRBD1|TRBV19|TRBJ1-5|NA
TGTGCCAGTAGTAACGACAGGGGAAATCAGCCCCAGCATTTT
CASSNDRGNQPQHF
>TRBD2|TRBV10-3|TRBJ2-3|NA
TGTGCCATCAGTCGAGAGAGGCTAGCGGGGTCGGGGGATACGCAGTATTTT
CAISRERLAGSGDTQYF
>NA|TRBV28|TRBJ1-2|many
TGTGCCAGCAGTCCACTCAGGGGAGTCTATGGCTACACCTTC
CASSPLRGVYGYTF
>NA|TRBV19|TRBJ2-5|NA
TGTGCCAGTAGTATAGCGGGGGAGACCCAGTACTTC
CASSIAGETQYF
>NA|TRBV5-5|TRBJ1-4|NA
TGTGCCAGCACCACCGGGGGGGACGAAAAACTGTTTTTT
CASTTGGDEKLFF
>NA|TRBV28|TRBJ1-2|once
TGTGCCAGCAGGTTGAGAGGTACGCTCATCGGGGGGAGCTACACCTTC
CASRLRGTLIGGSYTF